A selection of T cell receptor beta chains follows, all from one sample in a study of blood T cell repertoires in COVID-19. Measured with immunoSEQ multiplex PCR; TCRdb has only the in-frame clones, and not every one. The data show some 130,000 clones, roughly 83% seen once. The sequenced sample was peripheral blood. Receptors originate from a woman in her 50s with acute or convalescent COVID-19. Each CDR3 is given with its conserved first and last residue. The D gene is left open where the match is weak. Clone size appears in some rows only: once, few, many, or a class for an expanded clone.

. TRBJ1-1 . TRBV19 TGTGCCAGTAGTAACAGGCCTGCGGGGGTGAACACTGAAGCTTTCTTT CASSNRPAGVNTEAFF
. TRBJ2-1 . TRBV14 TGTGCCAGCAGCCAAGCGAGACTAGGTCTGGTCAATGAGCAGTTCTTC CASSQARLGLVNEQFF
. TRBJ2-7 TRBD2 TRBV19 TGTGCCAGTAGTAATACCGGGACTAGCGGGACCAACGAGCAGTACTTC CASSNTGTSGTNEQYF
. TRBJ1-6 TRBD1 TRBV14 TGTGCCAGCAGCCCAAACAGGGGGCGAAGCTCACCCCTCCACTTT CASSPNRGRSSPLHF
. TRBJ2-2 . TRBV5-4 TGTGCCAGCAGCTTGGTCACCGGGGGTTTGTCCGGGGAGCTGTTTTTT CASSLVTGGLSGELFF
. TRBJ1-5 TRBD1 TRBV7-9 TGTGCCAGCAGCTATTCGCAGGGGGATCAGCCCCAGCATTTT CASSYSQGDQPQHF
. TRBJ2-7 TRBD1 TRBV25-1 TGTGCCAGCAGTGAGGGTGGGACAGGGGGCAAACCGTCGGACTTC CASSEGGTGGKPSDF
. TRBJ1-5 TRBD1 TRBV30 TGTGCCTGGTCCGGGACAGGGTATGGCAATCAGCCCCAGCATTTT CAWSGTGYGNQPQHF
. TRBJ2-3 . TRBV29-1 TGCAGCGTTGAAGACTTAGCAGGGTTCACAGATACGCAGTATTTT CSVEDLAGFTDTQYF
. TRBJ1-3 . TRBV7-2 TGTGCCAGCAGCTTACAACAGGTGGTGCGAAACACCATATATTTT CASSLQQVVRNTIYF
. TRBJ2-3 . TRBV9 TGTGCCAGCAGCGACCGGGGGGCGAGCACAGATACGCAGTATTTT CASSDRGASTDTQYF
once TRBJ2-7 TRBD1 TRBV27 TGTGCCAGCAGTTTCGGACAGGGGTTTAGGTACGAGCAGTACTTC CASSFGQGFRYEQYF
. TRBJ1-1 . TRBV19 TGTGCCAGTACCCCGGGGGGAGCGGCGAACACTGAAGCTTTCTTT CASTPGGAANTEAFF
. TRBJ2-3 . TRBV11-3 TGTGCCAGCAGCGCGGGGAGCTCGTATACGCAGTATTTT CASSAGSSYTQYF
. TRBJ1-1 TRBD1 TRBV30 TGTGCCTGGAGTGCTATACAGGGGTTACCTGAAGCTTTCTTT CAWSAIQGLPEAFF
. TRBJ1-2 . TRBV5-1 TGCGCCAGCAGCTTTCAGGTCGACTATGGCTACACCTTC CASSFQVDYGYTF
. TRBJ2-1 TRBD2 TRBV15 TGTGCCACCAGCCGGGGGCTAGCGGGGAGATACAATGAGCAGTTCTTC CATSRGLAGRYNEQFF
. TRBJ2-7 TRBD1 TRBV15 TGTGCCACCCGAATCTCCGGGACAGGGAAAGACTACGAGCAGTACTTC CATRISGTGKDYEQYF
once TRBJ2-1 . TRBV7-2 TGTGCCAGCAGCTCCTCCAGGGTTGAGCAGTTCTTC CASSSSRVEQFF
. TRBJ1-1 . TRBV2 TGTGCCAGCAGGACATTTCTCGGGGCTGAAGCTTTCTTT CASRTFLGAEAFF
. TRBJ2-1 . TRBV14 TGTGCCAGCAGCCAAACCCAAGCGCGGAATGAGCAGTTCTTC CASSQTQARNEQFF
. TRBJ1-1 TRBD1 TRBV2 TGTGCCAGCAGTGTGACAGGGGGACGGGCTATGAACACTGAAGCTTTCTTT CASSVTGGRAMNTEAFF
. TRBJ1-5 TRBD1 TRBV6-5 TGTGCCACCGACAGGGTTTTCAATCAGCCCCAGCATTTT CATDRVFNQPQHF
. TRBJ2-3 . TRBV5-1 TGCGCCAGCAGCTCCCCAGGGAACCTCGCCACAGATACGCAGTATTTT CASSSPGNLATDTQYF
. TRBJ2-2 TRBD2 TRBV5-1 TGCGCCAGCAGCTCCCTAGCGGGGGCCGGGGAGCTGTTTTTT CASSSLAGAGELFF
. TRBJ2-2 . TRBV11-2 TGTGCCAGCAGCCCAAGTATCCAGGGATACACCGGGGAGCTGTTTTTT CASSPSIQGYTGELFF
. TRBJ2-1 . TRBV9 TGTGCCAGCAGCGTAGAGGGACGGGGGACCTACAATGAGCAGTTCTTC CASSVEGRGTYNEQFF
once TRBJ1-1 TRBD1 TRBV7-2 TGTGCCAGCAGCTCCCTTGCGGGACAGGGACTGAACACTGAAGCTTTCTTT CASSSLAGQGLNTEAFF
. TRBJ2-1 . TRBV18 TGTGCCAGCTCACCCGTTGAGAGGGTGCCGCACAATGAGCAGTTCTTC CASSPVERVPHNEQFF
. TRBJ1-2 . TRBV2 TGTGCCAGCAGCGGAGCGGGGGGCGCTGGCTACACCTTC CASSGAGGAGYTF
. TRBJ1-3 TRBD1 TRBV11-3 TGTGCCAGCAGCTTCGGCCCGGGACAGGGATACTCTGGAAACACCATATATTTT CASSFGPGQGYSGNTIYF
. TRBJ2-2 TRBD1 TRBV18 TGTGCCAGCTCACCATCGCCAGGGGGAAACACCGGGGAGCTGTTTTTT CASSPSPGGNTGELFF
. TRBJ1-2 . TRBV27 TGTGCCAGCAGGGCGGGGGGCGCGGCCTATGGCTACACCTTC CASRAGGAAYGYTF
few TRBJ1-3 . TRBV12-5 TGTGCTAGTGGTTCCCGGACAGCTGGAAACACCATATATTTT CASGSRTAGNTIYF
. TRBJ1-1 TRBD1 TRBV29-1 TGCAGCGCATTAGGACAGGGGGCGTACACTGAAGCTTTCTTT CSALGQGAYTEAFF
. TRBJ2-1 TRBD2 TRBV9 TGTGCCAGCAGCGTAGGGGGGGGAGATTCCTACAATGAGCAGTTCTTC CASSVGGGDSYNEQFF
. TRBJ2-2 TRBD1 TRBV19 TGTGCCAGTAGTCCGAGGACAGGGGCCAGCACCGGGGAGCTGTTTTTT CASSPRTGASTGELFF
. TRBJ2-7 . TRBV18 TGTGCCAGCTCACCTATGCAGTCCTACGAGCAGTACTTC CASSPMQSYEQYF
. TRBJ2-7 . TRBV5-3 TGTGCCAGAAGTGCAGGGACTTCCAGCTCCTACGAGCAGTACTTC CARSAGTSSSYEQYF
. TRBJ2-7 TRBD1 TRBV5-1 TGCGCCAGCAGCTTACAGGGGTACGAGCAGTACTTC CASSLQGYEQYF
. TRBJ1-1 TRBD1 TRBV5-1 TGCGCCAGCGGCCTGACGACAGGGGCGAACACTGAAGCTTTCTTT CASGLTTGANTEAFF
. TRBJ1-4 TRBD1 TRBV11-2 TGTGCCAGCAGCCCCGGGACAGGGGCGCGTGGTTGGGGTGAAAAACTGTTTTTT CASSPGTGARGWGEKLFF
. TRBJ2-7 TRBD1 TRBV2 TGTGCCAGCAGTGAAGTGACAGGGAAGGGCTACGAGCAGTACTTC CASSEVTGKGYEQYF
. TRBJ2-2 . TRBV9 TGTGCCAGCACCGTTACCCCACAGGGCACCGGGGAGCTGTTTTTT CASTVTPQGTGELFF
once TRBJ2-6 . TRBV19 TGTGCCAGTAGTATACTATCTGGGGCCAACGTCCTGACTTTC CASSILSGANVLTF
. TRBJ1-1 . TRBV18 TGTGCCAGCCACAGGGAAAGGAGCACTGAAGCTTTCTTT CASHRERSTEAFF
. TRBJ1-1 . TRBV5-5 TGTGCCAGCAGCTTGGTGTGGAGACCGATGAACACTGAAGCTTTCTTT CASSLVWRPMNTEAFF
. TRBJ1-5 . TRBV9 TGTGCCAGCAGCGGAGGGAGCAATCAGCCCCAGCATTTT CASSGGSNQPQHF
. TRBJ2-2 TRBD1 TRBV24-1 TGTGCCACCAGTGATCCGGGACAGAGCGGCACCGGGGAGCTGTTTTTT CATSDPGQSGTGELFF
. TRBJ1-4 . TRBV27 TGTGCCAGCAGCGCCAACCAGGGTTATAATGAAAAACTGTTTTTT CASSANQGYNEKLFF
. TRBJ2-7 TRBD2 TRBV7-2 TGTGCCAGCAGCTTGACTAGCGGGGGGTTCTACGAGCAGTACTTC CASSLTSGGFYEQYF
. TRBJ2-1 TRBD2 TRBV29-1 TGCAGCGTCACCGGGACTAGATTTGAGCAGTTCTTC CSVTGTRFEQFF
. TRBJ1-1 TRBD1 TRBV5-1 TGCGCCAGCAGCTTGGCCCCATCCGACAGGGGTACTGAAGCTTTCTTT CASSLAPSDRGTEAFF
. TRBJ2-1 TRBD2 TRBV3-1/TRBV3-2 TGTGCCAGCAGCCAAGCGGCTAGCGGGGGGGCAGGTGAGCAGTTCTTC CASSQAASGGAGEQFF
. TRBJ1-2 TRBD1 TRBV4-2 TGTGCCAGCAGCCAACCAGGGGGCTCGCACTATGGCTACACCTTC CASSQPGGSHYGYTF
. TRBJ1-1 . TRBV6-6 TGTGCCAGCAGTTACGGGGCCCTGAACACTGAAGCTTTCTTT CASSYGALNTEAFF